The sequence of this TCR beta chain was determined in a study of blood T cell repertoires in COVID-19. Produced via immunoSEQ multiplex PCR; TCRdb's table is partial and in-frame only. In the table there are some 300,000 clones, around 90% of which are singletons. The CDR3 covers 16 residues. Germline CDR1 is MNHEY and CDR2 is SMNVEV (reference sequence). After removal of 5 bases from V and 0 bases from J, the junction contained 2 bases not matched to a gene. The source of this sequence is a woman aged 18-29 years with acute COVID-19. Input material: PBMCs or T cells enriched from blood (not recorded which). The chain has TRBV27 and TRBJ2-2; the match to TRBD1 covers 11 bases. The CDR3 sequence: CASSPGQGANTGELFF. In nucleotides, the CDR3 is TGTGCCAGCAGTCCGGGACAGGGGGCGAACACCGGGGAGCTGTTTTTT.